Listed here are 28 T cell receptor beta chains from one sample, sequenced in a study of blood T cells in healthy people across ages (dated by TCRdb to the mid-2010s). Library prep was done by 5' RACE. Sequencer: Illumina HiSeq 2500. A second PCR of about 6 to 11 cycles was performed with a sample-barcoded 5' primer and a J-beta primer mix. The public sequencing data were trimmed at Q25 with fastp and processed into clonotypes with MiXCR by TCRdb, which kept only in-frame beta chains. Each CDR3 protein appears once, grouped with its most common genes and DNA. This sample comprises fewer than 1.5 million distinct CDR3 sequences, around 42% of them detected only once. Roughly 7.9% of the sample belongs to the ten largest clones. The sample taken for sequencing was blood. The receptors here all came from a woman between 18 and 30 years old in good health.

V and J are TRBV13 and TRBJ2-5, with 11 bases identical to TRBD2. In germline, CDR1 is PRHDT, CDR2 FYEKMQ (reference sequence). With 4 bases clipped from V and 13 bases from J, the junction kept 14 bases outside the gene matches. The CDR3 has 15 amino acids. CDR3 DNA: TGTGCCAGCAGCTCCGCACTAGCGGGAGTGGCTCAACTGTACTTC. Amino acids: CASSSALAGVAQLYF.

The V and J genes are TRBV6-1 and TRBJ2-1; possible D gene TRBD2, 6 bases. This CDR3 spans 17 amino acids. V gave up 8 bases and J gave up 0 bases, with 20 bases separating them. Germline-derived CDR1 and CDR2 are MNHNS and SASEGT. CDR3 residues: CASLHGDSRSSYNEQFF. CDR3 in DNA: TGTGCCAGCCTCCACGGGGACTCAAGGAGCTCCTACAATGAGCAGTTCTTC.

The CDR3 reads CASSDRGRAYEQYF. The CDR3 DNA is TGTGCCAGCAGTGACAGGGGGAGGGCATACGAGCAGTACTTC. This rearrangement joins TRBV2 to TRBJ2-7, with D perhaps matching TRBD1 or TRBD2 (7 bases each). The V end was cut by 3 bases, the J end by 4 bases, with 13 bases between. This CDR3 is 14 amino acids long. Per germline, CDR1 SNHLY and CDR2 FYNNEI.

The chain couples TRBV15 to TRBJ1-1; no clear D gene. V lost 0 bases and J 7 bases, leaving 6 bases between the germline ends. This CDR3 has 12 amino acids. Per germline, CDR1 LNHNV and CDR2 YYDKDF (reference sequence). This chain's CDR3 is CATSRDASEAFF. CDR3 bases: TGTGCCACCAGCAGAGATGCAAGTGAAGCTTTCTTT.

This clonotype has a handful of counts. The chain combines TRBV6-6 with TRBJ1-2; no clear D. Trimming removed 0 bases at V and 8 bases at J, with 10 bases between. Germline V gives CDR1 MNHNY, CDR2 SVGAGI (reference sequence). The CDR3 has 13 amino acids. The CDR3 sequence is CASSYSPVPGYTF. The CDR3 coding sequence is TGTGCCAGCAGTTACTCTCCAGTTCCGGGCTACACCTTC.

Here the CDR3 DNA reads TGTGCCAGCTCCTCCGCAGGTGCTGGTACCTACGAGCAGTACTTC. It translates to CASSSAGAGTYEQYF. This chain uses TRBV7-3 with TRBJ2-7, with no clear D. CDR1 is SGHTA, CDR2 FQGTGA, per germline. Trimming pared 8 bases from V and 2 bases from J, leaving 19 bases between. The CDR3 loop spans 15 amino acids.

The chain recombines TRBV28 with TRBJ2-2; 9 nucleotides agree with TRBD2. Germline V CDR1 and CDR2: MDHEN, SYDVKM. V lost 2 bases and J lost 6; bases outside the gene matches: 10. The CDR3 sequence is 17 residues long. DNA of the CDR3: TGTGCCAGCAGTTTACACAGACTAGCGGAGAAGTCCGGGGAGCTGTTTTTT. Translation: CASSLHRLAEKSGELFF.

The chain links TRBV7-9 to TRBJ1-1, with D unresolved. CDR1 is SEHNR and CDR2 is FQNEAQ in the germline V gene (reference sequence). The V end lost 5 bases, the J end lost 2 bases, and 18 bases lay between the germline ends. The CDR3 has 16 amino acids. In DNA, the CDR3 is TGTGCCAGCAGCCCCTCGGTTTTACCTGCAAACACTGAAGCTTTCTTT. It specifies CASSPSVLPANTEAFF.

The chain is built from TRBV7-9 and TRBJ2-3; no reliable D call. Germline-derived CDR1 and CDR2 are SEHNR and FQNEAQ (reference sequence). The CDR3 has 13 amino acids. V lost 7 bases and J lost 0, with 8 bases in between. CDR3 DNA sequence: TGTGCCAGCATACGCCGGAGCACAGATACGCAGTATTTT. It translates to CASIRRSTDTQYF.

This chain links TRBV7-9 with TRBJ1-1, with 7 bases that match TRBD1. The germline gives CDR1 SEHNR, CDR2 FQNEAQ (reference sequence). The ends lost 6 bases at V and 5 bases at J; junction bases unmatched: 12. There are 15 residues in the CDR3. CDR3 sequence reads: CASSLRQGGKTEAFF. For the CDR3, the DNA is TGTGCCAGCAGTCTTCGCCAGGGGGGGAAGACTGAAGCTTTCTTT. The variable domain in full, with the rest retrieved from reference TRBV7-9 and TRBJ1-1, is DTGVSQNPRHKITKRGQNVTFRCDPISEHNRLYWYRQTLGQGPEFLTYFQNEAQLEKSRLLSDRFSAERPKGSFSTLEIQRTEQGDSAMYLCASSLRQGGKTEAFFGQGTRLTVV.

This clonotype was detected only a few times. This chain's CDR3 is CAISGQGEETQFF. The DNA of the CDR3 is TGTGCCATCAGCGGACAGGGAGAGGAGACCCAGTTCTTC. The rearrangement links TRBV10-3 to TRBJ2-1; 8 bases align to TRBD1. Trimming took 6 bases from V and 13 from J; bases not matched to a gene: 11. The CDR3 spans 13 residues. CDR1 and CDR2 (germline): ENHRY, SYGVKD.

The chain carries TRBV20-1 and TRBJ2-7; 7 bases are a match to TRBD2. This CDR3 is built from 16 residues. Germline CDR1 and CDR2: DFQATT and SNEGSKA (reference sequence). With V trimmed by 0 bases and J by 2 bases, 10 bases remained unmatched. CDR3 region: CSARDPETGGTYEQYF. The CDR3 region has the DNA TGCAGTGCTAGAGACCCCGAAACGGGAGGAACCTACGAGCAGTACTTC.

This clonotype has more than one count but fewer than ten. At one end, the junction sequence differs from germline, possibly due to a read error. This chain connects TRBV6-5 to TRBJ2-1; D is uncertain. The germline V gene encodes CDR1 MNHEY and CDR2 SVGAGI. The CDR3 length is 14 residues. The CDR3 nucleotides read TGTTCCAGCAGCCCCAACCATTACCACAATGAGCAGTTCTTC. Translated: CSSSPNHYHNEQFF.

Only a few counts were recorded for this clonotype. This chain links TRBV6-1 with TRBJ2-1; D is possibly TRBD2 (6 bases). Deletions cut 10 bases from V and 1 base from J, with 20 bases between. CDR1 is MNHNS and CDR2 is SASEGT in the germline V gene. The CDR3 has 16 amino acids. CDR3 coding DNA: TGTGCCACAGTGAGCAGAGCGGCGGGGTCCTACAATGAGCAGTTCTTC. It specifies CATVSRAAGSYNEQFF.

The rearrangement uses TRBV20-1 and TRBJ1-2; D is unclear. CDR1 is DFQATT, CDR2 SNEGSKA, per germline (reference sequence). The CDR3 is 11 amino acids. The V end lost 7 bases, the J end lost 6 bases, and 12 bases lay between the germline ends. The CDR3 region is CSVAEADGYTF. DNA of the CDR3: TGCAGTGTCGCTGAGGCCGATGGCTACACCTTC.

This clonotype has a single count. Germline and junction disagree at one end, which may indicate a read error. V gene TRBV20-1 combines with J gene TRBJ2-1, with 7 bases aligning to TRBD2. Germline V CDR1 and CDR2: DFQATT, SNEGSKA (reference sequence). CDR3 length: 14 residues. CDR3 amino acids: CSAHREVSYNEQFF. CDR3 sequence (DNA): TGCAGTGCACACCGGGAGGTCTCCTATAATGAGCAGTTCTTC.

V and J are TRBV7-2 and TRBJ2-5; D possibly corresponds to TRBD2 (6 bases). This CDR3 is built from 10 residues. V gave up 11 bases and J gave up 3 bases, with 7 bases separating them. From germline, CDR1 is SGHTA and CDR2 FQGNSA. The CDR3 coding sequence is TGTGCCTGGGGGGAAGAGACCCAGTACTTC. Residues: CAWGEETQYF.

The chain employs TRBV6-1 and TRBJ2-1; D gene ambiguous. The CDR3 has 15 residues. Trimming stripped 4 bases from V and 0 bases from J, with 10 bases between. The V gene's germline CDR1 is MNHNS and CDR2 SASEGT. CDR3 loop: CASSVGLPSYNEQFF. Here the CDR3 DNA reads TGTGCCAGCAGTGTTGGTCTCCCCTCCTACAATGAGCAGTTCTTC.

The chain joins TRBV6-1 to TRBJ2-3; 7 nucleotides align to TRBD1. The germline CDR1 and CDR2 sequences are MNHNS and SASEGT. Trimming at V came to 6 bases and at J to 2 bases, leaving 11 bases not matched to a gene. This CDR3 region has 16 residues. CDR3 DNA sequence: TGTGCCAGCAGAGGCCGTAAAGGGACAGTCACAGATACGCAGTATTTT. Amino acids: CASRGRKGTVTDTQYF.

This clonotype was seen only a few times. The chain employs TRBV29-1 and TRBJ2-1, with no clear D. Germline V gene sequence: CDR1 SQVTM, CDR2 ANQGSEA. V was cut by 4 bases and J by 3 bases, with 7 bases left in between. The CDR3 runs 12 residues. Here the CDR3 reads CSVVTVYNEQFF. The CDR3, as DNA: TGCAGCGTTGTCACAGTCTACAATGAGCAGTTCTTC.

The chain couples TRBV20-1 to TRBJ2-2; D gene unclear. The CDR3 has 11 amino acids. Germline-derived CDR1 and CDR2 are DFQATT and SNEGSKA (reference sequence). The V end lost 1 base, the J end lost 7 bases, and 4 bases lay between the germline ends. In DNA, the CDR3 is TGCAGTGCTAGAGCTGTCGGGGAGCTGTTTTTT. This sequence encodes CSARAVGELFF.

The table lists this clonotype with many counts. The chain is built from TRBV2 and TRBJ2-7, with D unresolved. The CDR3 is 10 amino acids. The V and J ends lost 6 bases and 3 bases respectively, with 3 bases between them. Germline values: CDR1 SNHLY, CDR2 FYNNEI. The CDR3 DNA reads TGTGCCAGCAGCCTCTACGAGCAGTACTTC. Encoded protein: CASSLYEQYF.

CDR3 in DNA: TGTGCCAGCAGCCCCGGGACTAGCGGGAGATATAATGAGCAGTACTTC. Translated: CASSPGTSGRYNEQYF. This chain joins TRBV7-9 and TRBJ2-5; 14 bases line up with TRBD2. Germline lookup yields CDR1 SEHNR and CDR2 FQNEAQ (reference sequence). Trimming at V came to 5 bases and at J to 11 bases, leaving 13 bases not matched to a gene. CDR3 length: 16 amino acids.

The chain carries TRBV7-9 and TRBJ2-1, with a weak D call TRBD1 (5 bases). From germline, CDR1 is SEHNR and CDR2 FQNEAQ (reference sequence). The CDR3 totals 13 residues. Between the trimmed V and J ends, which lost 6 bases and 10 bases, there was a span of 16 bases. The DNA of the CDR3 is TGTGCCAGCAGTCCCCGTCAGGGATGGGAGCAGTTCTTC. Residues: CASSPRQGWEQFF.

Only a few counts were recorded for this clonotype. The rearrangement joins TRBV27 to TRBJ1-6; no reliable D call. The CDR3 spans 16 residues. V lost 4 bases to trimming and J lost 3 bases, with 13 bases between them. Germline V lookup: CDR1 MNHEY, CDR2 SMNVEV (reference sequence). CDR3 protein: CASSSSPISYNSPLHF. The CDR3 DNA follows: TGTGCCAGCAGTTCGTCGCCCATAAGCTATAATTCACCCCTCCACTTT.

The gene calls are TRBV27 and TRBJ1-1, with D possibly being TRBD1 (5 bases). The V gene lost 7 bases and the J gene lost 1 base, with 16 bases spanning the gap. CDR1 and CDR2 (germline): MNHEY, SMNVEV (reference sequence). The CDR3 extends over 15 amino acids. CDR3 coding DNA: TGTGCCAGCACCTCGGGGGTGAAGTGGAACACTGAAGCTTTCTTT. As protein: CASTSGVKWNTEAFF.

The rearrangement uses TRBV9 and TRBJ2-5; tentatively, D is TRBD1 (5 bases). V was cut by 0 bases and J by 3 bases, with 9 bases left in between. This CDR3 is built from 14 residues. Germline V gene sequence: CDR1 SGDLS, CDR2 YYNGEE. CDR3 coding DNA: TGTGCCAGCAGCGTAGGTATGGACAAAGAGACCCAGTACTTC. It translates to CASSVGMDKETQYF.

This clonotype was seen more than once but under ten times. The J gene is TRBJ2-1, the V gene TRBV20-1; 8 positions match TRBD2. Germline V gene lookup returns CDR1 DFQATT and CDR2 SNEGSKA (reference sequence). This CDR3 comprises 15 residues. Trimming took 1 base from V and 3 from J; bases not matched to a gene: 5. The chain's CDR3 is CSARGEAGVYNEQFF. In DNA form, the CDR3 reads TGCAGTGCTAGAGGGGAAGCGGGGGTCTACAATGAGCAGTTCTTC.